This record concerns one T cell receptor beta chain sequence. Its specificity is not known. The time point was: 2015-2016 season, 7 days after influenza vaccination. Profiling relied on immunoSEQ multiplex PCR, and the TCRdb table lists in-frame clones only, not all of them. The table records just over 7,000 clones, approximately 83% of them present only once. This sample stems from a study of follicular helper T cells after annual influenza vaccination. For the study at large: After each seasonal flu vaccination, blood came on days 0, 7 and 28.

Germline-derived CDR1 and CDR2 are LNHNV and YYDKDF (reference sequence). Trimming stripped 3 bases from V and 4 bases from J, with 15 bases between. The CDR3 contains 16 residues. Study-level points and caveats: Change in circulating plasmablasts correlated with ICOS+CD38+ cTfh clonality change.

Specimen: CXCR5+ CD38- circulating T follicular helper cells from blood, collected 7 days after influenza vaccination. This sample's subset: circulating Tfh, non-naive CD4+CXCR5+PD-1+ (ICOS+CD38+ or ICOS-CD38-). This rearrangement joins TRBV15 to TRBJ2-2; D is undetermined. This clonotype originated in an adult who received the influenza vaccine. This CDR3 is CATSSQTSPFTGELFF. Written as DNA, the CDR3 is TGTGCCACCAGCAGCCAGACTTCGCCCTTCACCGGGGAGCTGTTTTTT.